This TCR beta chain was captured by sequencing in a study of CD8+ T cells in alopecia areata (dated by TCRdb to the late 2010s). About the study as a whole: The treated patients took part in an open-label pilot trial in which moderate-to-severe alopecia areata was treated with oral tofacitinib at 5 to 10 mg twice daily. Tofacitinib was given for 6 to 18 months, followed by 6 months of follow-up off drug to assess delayed response and recurrence. The SALT score, which quantifies the percentage of affected scalp surface area, was used to measure disease severity in treated patients. High-throughput TCRbeta sequencing was used to examine T cell clonal expansion in alopecia areata in both the C3H/HeJ mouse model and human patients. Scalp tissue and sorted CD4+ and CD8+ peripheral blood T cells from patchy and totalis/universalis alopecia areata patients and from healthy controls were covered by human TCRbeta sequencing. Biopsies were taken from tofacitinib-treated patients at baseline and at 4 and 24 weeks of treatment, and a later scalp biopsy was taken in several of the tofacitinib-treated patients. Scalp clonality was compared across normal scalp (n=4), patchy alopecia areata scalp (n=8), and alopecia totalis/universalis scalp (n=8). The RNA source kit depended on sample type: the PAXgene miRNA kit for fixed scalp, the miRNeasy kit for PBMCs, and the RNeasy kit for mouse skin. Amplification of TCRbeta CDR3 regions was done by immunoSEQ multiplex PCR using 35 Vbeta forward primers and 13 Jbeta reverse primers.

Preparation of the library involved the immunoSEQ multiplex PCR assay. For TCR sequencing, RNA was extracted from every sample and reverse transcribed into cDNA to serve as template. SuperScript III was used to make first-strand cDNA, primed with a 2:1 mix of oligo-dT and random hexamers. A synthetic immune receptor repertoire was used to measure amplification bias, and any remaining bias was corrected computationally. Regarding the original processing steps: Raw reads were preprocessed to remove errors, and CDR3 was defined by IMGT conventions from the conserved cysteine to phenylalanine. Clonality was calculated as 1 minus Shannon entropy normalized by log2 of the number of productive unique TCRs. Whether each scalp clone was CD4 or CD8 was inferred by checking scalp TCRbeta sequences against the CD4 and CD8 repertoires from sorted blood. TCRdb re-hosts the immuneACCESS table, in-frame sequences only. Its copies lack some clones; in the studies checked, an unresolved V gene accounts for under half of them, and the cause for the rest is not known. The DNA was the basis for D and trimming; V, J and clone size are from that table. The sample profile shows some 150,000 clones; about 54% of them were found once. Jointly, the top ten make up 16% of the sample.

The intended sense of this specimen's treatment or condition label: oral pan-JAK inhibitor, 5-10 mg twice daily. Peripheral blood and lesional scalp punch biopsies were obtained from patients with alopecia areata. PBMCs were separated by density centrifugation and stained for CD3, CD4 and CD8, after which CD4+ and CD8+ T cells were sorted on a FACSAria. CDR1 and CDR2 are read off the germline V gene as SGHVS and FQNEAQ. From the cysteine through the phenylalanine, the CDR3 covers 16 amino acids. The only DNA kept is the CDR3, 48 bases in frame from the first base. The V and J ends are trimmed by 3 bases and 4 bases, leaving 15 bases between them. On this clone: Its specific antigen is unknown. The record has no base qualities; no much larger clone is one base away.

Here is what the overall study found, with its caveats: Because the treated cohort was small and had only one nonresponder, larger studies are needed to examine links between baseline CD8+ expansion and response. Unlike mouse skin, which is dominated by gammadelta T cells, normal human skin has resident alphabeta T cells that are also sequenced, and this complicates analysis of the scalp TCR repertoire. Shared TCR sequences between patients were less evident than in mice, which may be partly attributable to HLA diversity in the patient population. Scalp clonality and the number of expanded CD8+ clones among the top 100 scalp clones were significantly decreased by tofacitinib. Many expanded lesional clones were found to persist in scalp and blood during tofacitinib treatment, and relapse after treatment cessation may be partly explained by this persistence. Compared with normal scalp, lesional scalp had higher clonality and more expanded CD8+ clones, particularly in alopecia totalis/universalis, a pattern that suggests antigenic drive.

The TCR originated in a human donor with alopecia areata. Here the chain combines TRBV7-8 and TRBJ1-4; no D segment can be confidently identified. The sequences come from CD4+ T cells sorted from blood, collected at roughly week 55, from a patient treated with tofacitinib. The CDR3 region: CASSLLGGNGNEKLFF. The sequenced DNA: TGTGCCAGCAGCTTGCTGGGAGGGAACGGTAATGAAAAACTGTTTTTT.